These 20 T cell receptor beta chains were all obtained from the same sample, sequenced in a study of shared clonotypes between healthy human individuals. TCRdb's copy holds only in-frame clones and misses some; the assay was immunoSEQ multiplex PCR. The sample has around 500,000 clones; around 75% are singletons. Sequencing was carried out using PBMCs. The source of these receptors is a woman in her thirties or forties in good health. Some clones in this sample may be carry-over from other donors' samples.

On this clone itself: Other nucleotide sequences from this sample produce the same CDR3. The genes are TRBV7-2 and TRBJ2-1; 7 bases line up with TRBD2. Germline assignment: CDR1 SGHTA and CDR2 FQGNSA. V shed 3 bases, J shed 9 bases, and the junction held 5 bases outside the gene matches. The CDR3 loop spans 13 amino acids. The CDR3 region is CASSFSPGGEQFF. The CDR3 DNA sequence: TGTGCCAGCAGCTTCTCCCCGGGGGGTGAGCAGTTCTTC. Full variable domain (rest looked up from reference TRBV7-2 and TRBJ2-1): GAGVSQSPSNKVTEKGKDVELRCDPISGHTALYWYRQSLGQGLEFLIYFQGNSAPDKSGLPSDRFSAERTGGSVSTLTIQRTQQEDSAVYLCASSFSPGGEQFFGPGTRLTVL.

This chain connects TRBV27 to TRBJ2-7; 9 bases are shared with TRBD1. Germline V lookup: CDR1 MNHEY, CDR2 SMNVEV (reference sequence). After removal of 0 bases from V and 3 bases from J, the junction contained 6 bases not matched to a gene. The CDR3 has 16 amino acids. The CDR3: CASSLSFWDRVYEQYF. CDR3 coding DNA: TGTGCCAGCAGTTTATCCTTTTGGGACAGGGTCTACGAGCAGTACTTC.

V and J are TRBV28 and TRBJ2-3, with 8 bases lining up with TRBD2. Germline V gene lookup returns CDR1 MDHEN and CDR2 SYDVKM. Trimming took 6 bases from V and 5 from J; bases not matched to a gene: 4. The CDR3 has 13 amino acids. The DNA for the CDR3 is TGTGCCAGCAGGCAAGCGGGAGTAGATACGCAGTATTTT. This codes for CASRQAGVDTQYF.

This clone has more than one count but fewer than ten. Distinct nucleotide sequences in the sample also encode this CDR3. CDR3 region: CASSQGSNQPQHF. The CDR3 DNA sequence: TGTGCCAGCAGCCAGGGTAGCAATCAGCCCCAGCATTTT. V gene TRBV14 combines with J gene TRBJ1-5; D unclear. This CDR3 contains 13 residues. Trimming took 3 bases from V and 0 from J, leaving 3 bases between them. Germline CDR1 and CDR2: SGHDN and FVKESK.

The rearrangement joins TRBV7-3 to TRBJ1-2; D unresolved. Germline V gene lookup returns CDR1 SGHTA and CDR2 FQGTGA. V lost 3 bases and J 1 base, leaving 9 bases between the germline ends. The CDR3 length is 14 residues. This CDR3 reads CASSLSGLNYGYTF. CDR3 coding DNA: TGTGCCAGCAGCTTGTCAGGTCTTAACTATGGCTACACCTTC.

The rearrangement uses TRBV19 and TRBJ1-5; the match to TRBD1 covers 7 bases. The trim removed 2 bases at V and 4 bases at J, leaving 5 bases unmatched. Germline-derived CDR1 and CDR2 are LNHDA and SQIVND (reference sequence). CDR3 length: 15 residues. CDR3 in amino acids: CASSIRQGSNQPQHF. The CDR3 DNA sequence: TGTGCCAGTAGTATAAGACAGGGTTCGAATCAGCCCCAGCATTTT. Full variable domain (missing parts from reference TRBV19 and TRBJ1-5): DGGITQSPKYLFRKEGQNVTLSCEQNLNHDAMYWYRQDPGQGLRLIYYSQIVNDFQKGDIAEGYSVSREKKESFPLTVTSAQKNPTAFYLCASSIRQGSNQPQHFGDGTRLSIL.

This rearrangement joins TRBV10-3 to TRBJ2-7; TRBD1 matches 8 bases. The CDR3 runs 13 residues. Trimming took 2 bases from V and 5 from J; bases not matched to a gene: 2. Germline V gives CDR1 ENHRY, CDR2 SYGVKD. The CDR3 sequence is CAISEGQGDEQYF. The CDR3 nucleotides are TGTGCCATCAGTGAGGGACAGGGAGACGAGCAGTACTTC.

For this clone: A single base is all that separates this from a far larger clone, so a read error is likely. J is TRBJ2-3 and V is TRBV28; 7 bases map to TRBD2. The trim removed 1 base at V and 4 bases at J, leaving 8 bases unmatched. Germline values: CDR1 MDHEN, CDR2 SYDVKM. The CDR3 consists of 16 residues. CDR3 nucleotides: TGTGCCAGCAGTTTATCGCGAGCGGGATCCGCAGATACGCAGTATTTT. Translating it yields CASSLSRAGSADTQYF. The full variable domain, completed using reference TRBV28 and TRBJ2-3, is DVKVTQSSRYLVKRTGEKVFLECVQDMDHENMFWYRQDPGLGLRLIYFSYDVKMKEKGDIPEGYSVSREKKERFSLILESASTNQTSMYLCASSLSRAGSADTQYFGPGTRLTVL.

The gene calls are TRBV28 and TRBJ2-2, with D perhaps matching TRBD2 (5 bases). The CDR3 runs 17 residues. V was trimmed by 1 base and J by 6 bases, leaving 18 bases between them. CDR1 MDHEN and CDR2 SYDVKM come from the germline V gene. CDR3 residues: CASSLFWGAGHAGELFF. The CDR3 DNA reads TGTGCCAGCAGTTTATTTTGGGGTGCGGGCCACGCCGGGGAGCTGTTTTTT.

This rearrangement joins TRBV4-3 to TRBJ2-3; D is unresolved. Trimming shortened V by 1 base and J by 5 bases, and 7 bases separated the two germline ends. CDR3 length: 13 amino acids. CDR1 and CDR2 from the germline V gene are LGHNA and YSLEER. The DNA for the CDR3 is TGCGCCAGCAGCCAAGGGGAAGTAGATACGCAGTATTTT. Translated, it gives CASSQGEVDTQYF.

DNA of the CDR3: TGTGCCAGTAGTATGGGAACAGGATGGGGAGAGACCCAGTACTTC. It codes for CASSMGTGWGETQYF. The chain joins TRBV19 to TRBJ2-5; a possible D gene is TRBD1 (5 bases). Germline-derived CDR1 and CDR2 are LNHDA and SQIVND (reference sequence). CDR3 size: 15 residues. Trimming shortened V by 3 bases and J by 4 bases, and 15 bases separated the two germline ends.

In this sample, this clone turned up a few times. The chain is built from TRBV7-9 and TRBJ2-1; D possibly corresponds to TRBD2 (6 bases). The CDR3 spans 15 residues. V was pared by 1 base and J by 7 bases, with 14 bases between. Per germline, CDR1 SEHNR and CDR2 FQNEAQ (reference sequence). The CDR3 here is CASSLGLAEANEQFF. The DNA of the CDR3 is TGTGCCAGCAGCTTAGGGTTAGCGGAGGCGAATGAGCAGTTCTTC.

Only a few counts were recorded for this clone. This CDR3 reads CASSGQDTGELFF. The CDR3 coding sequence is TGTGCCAGCAGCGGACAAGACACCGGGGAGCTGTTTTTT. The rearrangement links TRBV7-7 to TRBJ2-2; a weak D match, TRBD1 (5 bases). This CDR3 has 13 residues. The germline gives CDR1 SSHAT, CDR2 FNYEAQ (reference sequence). Trimming shortened V by 5 bases and J by 3 bases, and 7 bases separated the two germline ends.

To note about this clone: The CDR3 does not close with the conserved phenylalanine or tryptophan, likely indicating a read error. Because the CDR3's place on the DNA is in doubt, the DNA is left out and the CDR3 is given as listed by TCRdb. The chain uses TRBV28 and TRBJ1-1. CDR1 is MDHEN, CDR2 SYDVKM, per germline. The CDR3 spans 11 residues, counting both ends. CDR3 loop: CASSLDRGRER.

V and J are TRBV7-2 and TRBJ2-3, with 12 bases fitting TRBD2. Germline V CDR1 and CDR2: SGHTA, FQGNSA. The CDR3 consists of 18 residues. V shed 1 base, J shed 1 base, and the junction held 6 bases outside the gene matches. CDR3 region: CASSLVLAGGSGTDTQYF. CDR3 bases: TGTGCCAGCAGCTTAGTACTAGCGGGAGGCTCTGGCACAGATACGCAGTATTTT.

The rearrangement uses TRBV27 and TRBJ1-2; no reliable D call. The length of the CDR3 is 15 residues. Trimming took 5 bases from V and 3 from J, leaving 16 bases between them. From germline, CDR1 is MNHEY and CDR2 SMNVEV (reference sequence). DNA of the CDR3: TGTGCCAGCAGTCAGGTCCCACAAAACTACTATGGCTACACCTTC. Its protein is CASSQVPQNYYGYTF.

This clone turned up a few times. V usage is TRBV27 and J usage is TRBJ1-1; no definite D call. CDR1 is MNHEY and CDR2 is SMNVEV in the germline V gene (reference sequence). The CDR3 is 13 amino acids. The V gene lost 5 bases and the J gene lost 1 base, with 8 bases spanning the gap. CDR3 in DNA: TGTGCCAGCAGTCGGCAAAGGAACACTGAAGCTTTCTTT. Its protein is CASSRQRNTEAFF.

V gene TRBV29-1 combines with J gene TRBJ2-1; D may be TRBD1 (6 bases). Germline assignment: CDR1 SQVTM and CDR2 ANQGSEA. The CDR3 extends over 14 amino acids. The V end lost 6 bases, the J end lost 0 bases, and 12 bases lay between the germline ends. The CDR3 DNA reads TGCAGCGTCAGGGGCGCGGTCTCCTACAATGAGCAGTTCTTC. Protein product: CSVRGAVSYNEQFF.

The chain has TRBV9 and TRBJ1-2; D is perhaps TRBD1 (5 bases). V was cut by 3 bases and J by 3 bases, with 12 bases left in between. The length of the CDR3 is 14 residues. The germline gives CDR1 SGDLS, CDR2 YYNGEE. The CDR3 DNA sequence: TGTGCCAGCAGCGAGGCCACAGGCTACTATGGCTACACCTTC. Amino acids: CASSEATGYYGYTF.

This sequence joins TRBV5-1 and TRBJ2-2, with 8 positions matching TRBD2. V trimming: 2 bases; J trimming: 5 bases; junction bases outside the gene matches: 2. The CDR3 sequence is 14 residues long. CDR1 SGHRS and CDR2 YFSETQ come from the germline V gene. The CDR3 protein is CASSFGRGTGELFF. Here the CDR3 DNA reads TGCGCCAGCAGCTTCGGGAGGGGGACCGGGGAGCTGTTTTTT.